These T cell receptor beta chains were read from a single sample in a study of cytomegalovirus exposure and HLA in healthy donors. Clones were sequenced by immunoSEQ multiplex PCR, and TCRdb holds only the in-frame ones, with some missing. The data contain roughly 290,000 clones, about four fifths of them singletons. Sequenced: PBMCs. All receptors come from a girl aged 2-10 years in good health and CMV-seronegative. The CDR3 runs from the conserved cysteine through the conserved F or W. The D gene is left open where the match is weak. Clone size appears in some rows only: once, few, many, or a class for an expanded clone.

d_call: TRBD2; clone_size: NA; j_call: TRBJ2-1; v_call: TRBV7-7; cdr3_nt: TGTGCCAGCAGCTTAGGACCATTAGCGGGAGGGCCATTGGATGAGCAGTTCTTC; cdr3_aa: CASSLGPLAGGPLDEQFF
d_call: TRBD2; clone_size: NA; j_call: TRBJ2-7; v_call: TRBV7-7; cdr3_nt: TGTGCCAGCAGCTTATCTGCGGGAGTACCCCCTTACGAGCAGTACTTC; cdr3_aa: CASSLSAGVPPYEQYF
d_call: NA; clone_size: NA; j_call: TRBJ2-3; v_call: TRBV5-4; cdr3_nt: TGTGCCAGCAGCTTAACACTAGCCGCAAGCACAGATACGCAGTATTTT; cdr3_aa: CASSLTLAASTDTQYF
d_call: NA; clone_size: once; j_call: TRBJ2-7; v_call: TRBV11-2; cdr3_nt: TGTGCCAGCAGCTTAGATCCCCCTGGTTCGGACGAGCAGTACTTC; cdr3_aa: CASSLDPPGSDEQYF
d_call: NA; clone_size: NA; j_call: TRBJ1-2; v_call: TRBV1; cdr3_nt: TGCACCAGCAGCCAAGGTCGGGCGCAACGGACAGGGGTATATGGCTACACCTTC; cdr3_aa: CTSSQGRAQRTGVYGYTF
d_call: NA; clone_size: NA; j_call: TRBJ1-4; v_call: TRBV6-5; cdr3_nt: TGTGCCAGCAGTTACGTACAGAATGAAGAAAAACTGTTTTTT; cdr3_aa: CASSYVQNEEKLFF
d_call: NA; clone_size: few; j_call: TRBJ1-2; v_call: TRBV6-1; cdr3_nt: TGTGCCAGCAGTGAAGGCGGAGGGAACTATGGCTACACCTTC; cdr3_aa: CASSEGGGNYGYTF
d_call: NA; clone_size: NA; j_call: TRBJ1-5; v_call: TRBV10-3; cdr3_nt: TGTGCCATCAGTGAGGATAGCCAGCCCCAGCATTTT; cdr3_aa: CAISEDSQPQHF
d_call: NA; clone_size: NA; j_call: TRBJ2-5; v_call: TRBV9; cdr3_nt: TGTGCCAGCAGCCCCCCGACACAAGAGACCCAGTACTTC; cdr3_aa: CASSPPTQETQYF
d_call: NA; clone_size: NA; j_call: TRBJ2-7; v_call: TRBV9; cdr3_nt: TGTGCCAGCAGCCCCACCCGGGGTCCCTACGAGCAGTACTTC; cdr3_aa: CASSPTRGPYEQYF
d_call: NA; clone_size: NA; j_call: TRBJ2-2; v_call: TRBV7-9; cdr3_nt: TGTGCCAGCAGCCGCGCATGGAACACCGGGGAGCTGTTTTTT; cdr3_aa: CASSRAWNTGELFF
d_call: NA; clone_size: NA; j_call: TRBJ2-7; v_call: TRBV7-9; cdr3_nt: TGTGCCAGCAGGTCCGGGACTTCTAACTACGAGCAGTACTTC; cdr3_aa: CASRSGTSNYEQYF
d_call: NA; clone_size: NA; j_call: TRBJ2-1; v_call: TRBV7-9; cdr3_nt: TGTGCCAGCAGCTTAGAGGGGAACCCCTACAATGAGCAGTTCTTC; cdr3_aa: CASSLEGNPYNEQFF
d_call: NA; clone_size: NA; j_call: TRBJ2-2; v_call: TRBV7-9; cdr3_nt: TGTGCCAGCCCGGAGGGGAGATCCACCGGGGAGCTGTTTTTT; cdr3_aa: CASPEGRSTGELFF
d_call: TRBD2; clone_size: NA; j_call: TRBJ2-5; v_call: TRBV7-6; cdr3_nt: TGTGCCAGCACCTCAGCGGGGGCGGAGACCCAGTACTTC; cdr3_aa: CASTSAGAETQYF
d_call: NA; clone_size: NA; j_call: TRBJ2-1; v_call: TRBV15; cdr3_nt: TGTGCCACCACGGAGGGCTTGTACAATGAGCAGTTCTTC; cdr3_aa: CATTEGLYNEQFF
d_call: NA; clone_size: NA; j_call: TRBJ1-5; v_call: TRBV25-1; cdr3_nt: TGTGCCAGCCGCCCGGGGGGCAGCAATCAGCCCCAGCATTTT; cdr3_aa: CASRPGGSNQPQHF
d_call: TRBD2; clone_size: NA; j_call: TRBJ2-7; v_call: TRBV5-6; cdr3_nt: TGTGCCAGCAAGGCGGGGGGCGCGGACTACGAGCAGTACTTC; cdr3_aa: CASKAGGADYEQYF
d_call: TRBD1; clone_size: NA; j_call: TRBJ1-2; v_call: TRBV18; cdr3_nt: TGTGCCAGCTCACCTAGACAGGGGGGCTATGGCTACACCTTC; cdr3_aa: CASSPRQGGYGYTF
d_call: NA; clone_size: NA; j_call: TRBJ1-4; v_call: TRBV2; cdr3_nt: TGTGCCAGCAGTGAAAGGGGCGAAAAACTGTTTTTT; cdr3_aa: CASSERGEKLFF
d_call: NA; clone_size: once; j_call: TRBJ1-5; v_call: TRBV15; cdr3_nt: TGTGCCACCAGCCCCCGGGGGGGCTTGTTAAGCAATCAGCCCCAGCATTTT; cdr3_aa: CATSPRGGLLSNQPQHF
d_call: TRBD2; clone_size: NA; j_call: TRBJ2-7; v_call: TRBV6-1; cdr3_nt: TGTGCCAGCAGTGTCGCCGCGACTAGCGGGAGTAGGGACGAGCAGTACTTC; cdr3_aa: CASSVAATSGSRDEQYF
d_call: TRBD2; clone_size: NA; j_call: TRBJ2-3; v_call: TRBV5-4; cdr3_nt: TGTGCCAGCAGCCTCGGGGGGGCGGCGGAAGATACGCAGTATTTT; cdr3_aa: CASSLGGAAEDTQYF
d_call: TRBD2; clone_size: NA; j_call: TRBJ2-1; v_call: TRBV30; cdr3_nt: TGTGCCTGGGGACGACTAGCGAGTTCCTACAATGAGCAGTTCTTC; cdr3_aa: CAWGRLASSYNEQFF
d_call: TRBD2; clone_size: NA; j_call: TRBJ2-1; v_call: TRBV7-9; cdr3_nt: TGTGCCAGCAGCTCCTATTTAACAAAGGGACTAGATGAGCAGTTCTTC; cdr3_aa: CASSSYLTKGLDEQFF
d_call: TRBD1; clone_size: NA; j_call: TRBJ1-4; v_call: TRBV27; cdr3_nt: TGTGCCAGCAGTTGGGGACAGGGCGGTGAAAAACTGTTTTTT; cdr3_aa: CASSWGQGGEKLFF
d_call: NA; clone_size: NA; j_call: TRBJ1-2; v_call: TRBV2; cdr3_nt: TGTGCCAGCAGTCTCCCCCAGGGAGGTGGCTACACCTTC; cdr3_aa: CASSLPQGGGYTF
d_call: NA; clone_size: NA; j_call: TRBJ1-3; v_call: TRBV28; cdr3_nt: TGTGCCAGCAGTTTACGGCCGGGAACGCGCTCTGGAAACACCATATATTTT; cdr3_aa: CASSLRPGTRSGNTIYF
d_call: TRBD2; clone_size: NA; j_call: TRBJ2-1; v_call: TRBV7-8; cdr3_nt: TGTGCCAGCAGCTTAGCGGGACTAGCGGGGGACTCCTACAATGAGCAGTTCTTC; cdr3_aa: CASSLAGLAGDSYNEQFF
d_call: TRBD2; clone_size: once; j_call: TRBJ2-5; v_call: TRBV11-2; cdr3_nt: TGTGCCAGCTCCCCCCTAGCGGGGGGCCAAGAGACCCAGTACTTC; cdr3_aa: CASSPLAGGQETQYF
d_call: TRBD2; clone_size: NA; j_call: TRBJ2-7; v_call: TRBV7-9; cdr3_nt: TGTGCCAGCAGCTTTTCGGCTAGCGGCTACGAGCAGTACTTC; cdr3_aa: CASSFSASGYEQYF
d_call: NA; clone_size: NA; j_call: TRBJ1-1; v_call: TRBV7-9; cdr3_nt: TGTGCCAGCAGCTTTAGCAGGAACACTGAAGCTTTCTTT; cdr3_aa: CASSFSRNTEAFF
d_call: NA; clone_size: NA; j_call: TRBJ2-1; v_call: TRBV28; cdr3_nt: TGTGCCAGCAGTTCCACCCCCGTGACAGCCAATGAGCAGTTCTTC; cdr3_aa: CASSSTPVTANEQFF
d_call: NA; clone_size: NA; j_call: TRBJ1-2; v_call: TRBV4-1; cdr3_nt: TGCGCCAGCAGGCTGATCCTACAGGGTTCTCACTATGGCTACACCTTC; cdr3_aa: CASRLILQGSHYGYTF
d_call: TRBD1; clone_size: NA; j_call: TRBJ2-7; v_call: TRBV28; cdr3_nt: TGTGCCAGCAGTTTCCTTACCGGGACAGGGCTGGACGAGCAGTACTTC; cdr3_aa: CASSFLTGTGLDEQYF
d_call: NA; clone_size: NA; j_call: TRBJ2-1; v_call: TRBV27; cdr3_nt: TGTGCCAGCAGTTTATATGGGGGGGCCCTTTACAATGAGCAGTTCTTC; cdr3_aa: CASSLYGGALYNEQFF
d_call: NA; clone_size: NA; j_call: TRBJ1-3; v_call: TRBV21-1; cdr3_nt: TGTGCCAGCAGCAAAGGACAGGTTCCAGGAAACACCATATATTTT; cdr3_aa: CASSKGQVPGNTIYF
d_call: TRBD2; clone_size: NA; j_call: TRBJ2-1; v_call: TRBV5-1; cdr3_nt: TGCGCCAGCAGCCTACTAGCGGGAGGGAACTACAATGAGCAGTTCTTC; cdr3_aa: CASSLLAGGNYNEQFF
d_call: TRBD1; clone_size: NA; j_call: TRBJ2-2; v_call: TRBV27; cdr3_nt: TGTGCCAGCAGTTTCGGGACAGTGGGACAGGGGGGAATCGGGGAGCTGTTTTTT; cdr3_aa: CASSFGTVGQGGIGELFF
d_call: NA; clone_size: few; j_call: TRBJ1-1; v_call: TRBV30; cdr3_nt: TGTGCCTGGAGTGTAAGTACAGGGCAGATGAACACTGAAGCTTTCTTT; cdr3_aa: CAWSVSTGQMNTEAFF
d_call: TRBD1; clone_size: NA; j_call: TRBJ1-2; v_call: TRBV5-4; cdr3_nt: TGTGCCAGCAGCCCACCCACAGGGGTCTATGGCTACACCTTC; cdr3_aa: CASSPPTGVYGYTF
d_call: NA; clone_size: NA; j_call: TRBJ2-1; v_call: TRBV2; cdr3_nt: TGTGCCAGCTTGAGCGGGTGGGACAATGAGCAGTTCTTC; cdr3_aa: CASLSGWDNEQFF
d_call: TRBD2; clone_size: NA; j_call: TRBJ2-7; v_call: TRBV7-8; cdr3_nt: TGTGCCAGCAGCCCGACCTGGACTAGCGGGAGTTCCTACGAGCAGTACTTC; cdr3_aa: CASSPTWTSGSSYEQYF
d_call: TRBD2; clone_size: NA; j_call: TRBJ2-2; v_call: TRBV4-2; cdr3_nt: TGTGCCAGCAGCCAATGGGGGCGGGAGGACGGGGAGCTGTTTTTT; cdr3_aa: CASSQWGREDGELFF
d_call: TRBD1; clone_size: few; j_call: TRBJ1-4; v_call: TRBV6-1; cdr3_nt: TGTGCCAGCAGTGAAACGACAGGGCTGCAACTGTTTTTT; cdr3_aa: CASSETTGLQLFF
d_call: NA; clone_size: NA; j_call: TRBJ2-3; v_call: TRBV6-1; cdr3_nt: TGTGCCAGCAGCATCACAGATACGCAGTATTTT; cdr3_aa: CASSITDTQYF
d_call: TRBD1; clone_size: NA; j_call: TRBJ1-5; v_call: TRBV5-1; cdr3_nt: TGCGCCAGCAGCTTTGGACAGGGACAGCCCCAGCATTTT; cdr3_aa: CASSFGQGQPQHF
d_call: NA; clone_size: once; j_call: TRBJ2-1; v_call: TRBV5-1; cdr3_nt: TGCGCCAGCAGCTTGGCAGGGTCAAATGAGCAGTTCTTC; cdr3_aa: CASSLAGSNEQFF
d_call: NA; clone_size: NA; j_call: TRBJ1-1; v_call: TRBV6-5; cdr3_nt: TGTGCCAGCGCCCCGACAACGAGCACTGAAGCTTTCTTT; cdr3_aa: CASAPTTSTEAFF
d_call: TRBD1; clone_size: NA; j_call: TRBJ1-2; v_call: TRBV28; cdr3_nt: TGTGCCAGCAGCCCACCGGGACAGGGCTATGGCTACACCTTC; cdr3_aa: CASSPPGQGYGYTF
d_call: NA; clone_size: NA; j_call: TRBJ1-2; v_call: TRBV28; cdr3_nt: TGTGCCAGCAGTCCCGCGGGGGGGTCCAGTGGCTACACCTTC; cdr3_aa: CASSPAGGSSGYTF
d_call: NA; clone_size: few; j_call: TRBJ2-7; v_call: TRBV14; cdr3_nt: TGTGCCAGCAGCCAGGGGCTCAGTTTTCCCTACGAGCAGTACTTC; cdr3_aa: CASSQGLSFPYEQYF
d_call: TRBD1; clone_size: NA; j_call: TRBJ2-1; v_call: TRBV4-2; cdr3_nt: TGTGCCAGCAGGGCCGAGGACAGGGCGAATGAGCAGTTCTTC; cdr3_aa: CASRAEDRANEQFF
d_call: NA; clone_size: NA; j_call: TRBJ2-7; v_call: TRBV5-1; cdr3_nt: TGCGCCAGCAGCTTGATTCGCGCAGGCTCCTACGAGCAGTACTTC; cdr3_aa: CASSLIRAGSYEQYF